These 4 T cell receptor beta chains share one sample of origin, sequenced in a study of OX40 agonist ivuxolimab in advanced cancers. The library was obtained by the immunoSEQ multiplex PCR assay. The source is immuneACCESS, and TCRdb retained only in-frame sequences with V and J called. Part of the clones is not carried over; for the studies checked, unresolved V genes explain less than half of this, and the remainder is unexplained. Counted in this sample were more than 20,000 clones; around 84% of them appeared once. The ten largest clones add up to roughly 27% of the sample. This specimen was CD4+ or CD8+ T cells sorted from blood, taken in a trial of the OX40 agonist ivuxolimab. The receptors were gathered from an adult with an advanced solid tumor such as melanoma, head and neck, liver or kidney cancer.

The J gene is TRBJ2-7, the V gene TRBV2; D might be TRBD2 (5 bases). The CDR3 is 17 amino acids. Trimming took off 0 bases at V and 5 bases at J, with 20 bases between the two ends. Germline loops: CDR1 SNHLY, CDR2 FYNNEI. The CDR3 DNA is TGTGCCAGCAGTGAAGCGCGGGTATGGGAGAGCGCGGACGAGCAGTACTTC. Translated: CASSEARVWESADEQYF.

This clone was recorded a few times. The chain links TRBV7-9 to TRBJ2-7, with D possibly being TRBD2 (5 bases). In germline, CDR1 is SEHNR, CDR2 FQNEAQ (reference sequence). V lost 4 bases and J lost 4, with 8 bases in between. The CDR3 runs to 12 residues. The CDR3 reads CASSSRGYEQYF. The DNA for the CDR3 is TGTGCCAGCAGCTCACGGGGATACGAGCAGTACTTC.

The rearrangement uses TRBV20-1 and TRBJ2-1, with D possibly TRBD2 on 6 matching bases. V shed 8 bases and J shed 8 bases, with 10 bases lying between them. CDR3 size: 10 residues. CDR1 and CDR2 from the germline V gene are DFQATT and SNEGSKA (reference sequence). CDR3 DNA: TGCAGTTATGGAGGGCATGAGCAGTTCTTC. Translated, it gives CSYGGHEQFF.

The chain combines TRBV7-8 with TRBJ2-7, with 9 bases aligning to TRBD1. From germline, CDR1 is SGHVS and CDR2 FQNEAQ. This CDR3 is built from 15 residues. The V segment lost 6 bases and the J segment 0 bases; nucleotides outside the gene matches: 6. CDR3 DNA sequence: TGTGCCAGCAGTCATCCGACAGGGGGCTCCTACGAGCAGTACTTC. Translating gives CASSHPTGGSYEQYF.